The sequence of this TCR beta chain was determined in a study of T cell changes during pregnancy in multiple sclerosis. The protocol was immunoSEQ multiplex PCR, while the TCRdb copy is restricted to in-frame clones and leaves out a portion. The data hold about 60,000 clones, with more than 85% observed a single time. In this sample, this clone turned up a few times. Germline-derived CDR1 and CDR2 are MNHEY and SVGAGI. V lost 8 bases and J lost 9, with 17 bases in between. There are 14 residues in the CDR3. The sequence came from a female donor with multiple sclerosis, enrolled in a pregnancy study. This chain connects TRBV6-5 to TRBJ1-6, with D maybe TRBD1 (5 bases). Sequencing was performed on peripheral blood, taken in the first trimester of pregnancy. CDR3 sequence: CASAGEGRRSPLHF. In DNA form, the CDR3 reads TGTGCCAGCGCGGGGGAGGGGCGTCGTTCACCCCTCCACTTT.